Below, 10 T cell receptor beta chains from the same sample are listed, as sequenced in a study of blood T cell repertoires in COVID-19. TCRdb's table, derived via immunoSEQ multiplex PCR, lists solely in-frame clones and lacks some. This table has about 200,000 clones, roughly 92% appearing once. The source material was peripheral blood. These receptors were collected from a man under 40 with COVID-19, enrolled during active disease.

The V gene is TRBV27, the J gene TRBJ2-1; 8 positions match TRBD2. The V and J ends lost 0 bases and 1 base, in that order; junction bases with no gene match: 5. The CDR3 is 17 amino acids. Per germline, CDR1 MNHEY and CDR2 SMNVEV (reference sequence). CDR3: CASSLSSGGISYNEQFF. The DNA of the CDR3 is TGTGCCAGCAGTTTATCCAGCGGGGGCATATCCTACAATGAGCAGTTCTTC.

The J gene is TRBJ1-2, the V gene TRBV4-1; D is unresolved. CDR1 MGHRA and CDR2 YSYEKL come from the germline V gene. V was cut by 0 bases and J by 4 bases, with 9 bases left in between. This CDR3 has 14 amino acids. DNA of the CDR3: TGCGCCAGCAGCCAAGACCCGGGTTCCTATGGCTACACCTTC. This codes for CASSQDPGSYGYTF.

The rearrangement links TRBV12-5 to TRBJ1-5, with D unclear. CDR1 is LGHNT, CDR2 FRNRAP, per germline. This CDR3 region has 13 residues. Trimming left V 0 bases short and J 8 bases short, with 8 bases between. The CDR3 loop reads CASGLVGEKPQHF. DNA for the CDR3: TGTGCTAGTGGTTTGGTTGGGGAGAAGCCCCAGCATTTT.

The chain carries TRBV5-1 and TRBJ1-5; D uncertain. Trimming pared 5 bases from V and 4 bases from J, leaving 10 bases between. The CDR3 contains 13 residues. The germline gives CDR1 SGHRS, CDR2 YFSETQ. The DNA for the CDR3 is TGCGCCAGCAGTATGGCGACTAATCAGCCCCAGCATTTT. This gives the protein CASSMATNQPQHF.

This rearrangement joins TRBV5-1 to TRBJ1-1; weak D call: TRBD1 (5 bases). CDR1 SGHRS and CDR2 YFSETQ come from the germline V gene. The CDR3 loop spans 14 amino acids. Between the trimmed V and J ends, which lost 0 bases and 7 bases, there was a span of 13 bases. CDR3 region: CASSLGGAPNEAFF. The CDR3 bases are TGCGCCAGCAGCTTGGGTGGGGCGCCCAATGAAGCTTTCTTT.

This sequence joins TRBV7-9 and TRBJ1-5, with 7 bases aligning to TRBD1. V was pared by 5 bases and J by 1 base, with 11 bases of the junction left unmatched. CDR1 and CDR2 from the germline V gene are SEHNR and FQNEAQ (reference sequence). CDR3 length: 17 residues. The CDR3 bases are TGTGCCAGCAGCCCCATATTCTCAGGGGGGAGCAATCAGCCCCAGCATTTT. This translates into CASSPIFSGGSNQPQHF.

This rearrangement joins TRBV3-1 (or the pseudogene TRBV3-2) to TRBJ2-3; TRBD2 matches 9 bases. The CDR3 contains 16 residues. The germline CDR1 and CDR2 sequences are LGHDT and YNNKEL (reference sequence). The junction had 8 bases not matched to a gene; V was cut back by 1 base and J by 6 bases. The CDR3 DNA reads TGTGCCAGCAGCCAAGTGCCTAGCGGGGAAGGTGATACGCAGTATTTT. This encodes CASSQVPSGEGDTQYF.

The chain carries TRBV11-2 and TRBJ1-2, with a tentative D call TRBD1 (5 bases). Germline loops: CDR1 SGHAT, CDR2 FQNNGV. This CDR3 comprises 15 residues. Trimming shortened V by 0 bases and J by 4 bases, and 12 bases separated the two germline ends. The CDR3 reads CASSLDVRDSYGYTF. The CDR3 nucleotides are TGTGCCAGCAGCTTAGACGTCCGGGACTCCTATGGCTACACCTTC.

This clone was observed a single time. The J gene is TRBJ2-1, the V gene TRBV10-3; TRBD1 is a possible D gene (5 bases). The CDR3 loop spans 12 amino acids. The ends were cut back, 4 bases at V and 5 bases at J, with 6 bases in the middle. The germline V gene has CDR1 ENHRY and CDR2 SYGVKD. The CDR3 reads CAISGRDNEQFF. In DNA form, the CDR3 reads TGTGCCATCAGTGGCAGGGACAATGAGCAGTTCTTC.

The chain recombines TRBV25-1 with TRBJ2-7; maybe TRBD1 (5 bases). This CDR3 region has 18 residues. The V gene's germline CDR1 is MGHDK and CDR2 SYGVNS. The V and J ends lost 6 bases and 3 bases respectively, with 27 bases between them. The CDR3 sequence is CASSPGRGLTDRNYEQYF. The CDR3 DNA reads as TGTGCCAGCAGCCCCGGTAGGGGCTTAACCGACCGAAACTACGAGCAGTACTTC.